This T cell receptor beta chain was identified in a study of breast tumors, draining lymph nodes, adjacent tissues. The study's findings and limits: The data were judged consistent with most tumor T cells coming from lymph node and expanding in tumor. That most tumor T cells come from lymph nodes remained unproven. Compared with lymph nodes, tumors were less diverse; compared with nontumor tissue, more.

There are many counts of this clonotype. Its matching antigen is unknown. TCRdb re-analysed the multiplex PCR reads in MiXCR, keeping a single row per CDR3 protein. The sample holds 290,000 or so distinct CDR3 sequences, more than 30% seen once. Germline values: CDR1 SQVTM, CDR2 ANQGSEA. This CDR3 is 12 amino acids long. Between the trimmed V and J ends, which lost 5 bases and 7 bases, there was a span of 12 bases. Samples came from axillary lymph nodes draining the breast cancer. The sequence derives from a female donor with breast cancer. Some clones in this sample may be carry-over from other donors' samples. The chain carries TRBV29-1 and TRBJ1-5; D is ambiguous. What was sequenced was axillary lymph node tissue. The CDR3 DNA is TGCAGCGTTTCCAGTAGTGGGCAGCCCCAGCATTTT. This gives the protein CSVSSSGQPQHF.